This is a list of T cell receptor beta chains from one sample in a study of CD8 T cells in Susac syndrome. MiXCR was run by TCRdb on the immunoSEQ multiplex PCR reads, yielding one entry per CDR3 protein. The sample has some 190,000 distinct CDR3 sequences, about 94% seen once. Sequenced material: CD4+ T cells from PBMCs. The receptor set was obtained from a human donor with Susac syndrome. The CDR3 runs from the conserved cysteine through the conserved F or W. D genes are given only for firm matches. Clone size is given for some rows only: seen once, a few or many times, or a class if the clone is expanded.

TRBD1	TRBJ1-1	.	TRBV20-1	TGCAGTGCCTCTGACAGGGGAGCTGAAGCTTTCTTT	CSASDRGAEAFF
TRBD1	TRBJ1-1	.	TRBV25-1	TGTGCCAGCAGTGAAGGTGGGACAGCCAACACTGAAGCTTTCTTT	CASSEGGTANTEAFF
TRBD2	TRBJ2-3	.	TRBV30	TGTGCCTGGAGTCCGGGGGGAGGGCGCACAGATACGCAGTATTTT	CAWSPGGGRTDTQYF
TRBD1	TRBJ1-2	.	TRBV20-1	TGCAGTGCAGGACAGGGGGCAACAGGCGGCTACACCTTC	CSAGQGATGGYTF
.	TRBJ1-3	.	TRBV28	TGTGCCAGCAGCAAGACCGCCTCTGGAAACACCATATATTTT	CASSKTASGNTIYF
.	TRBJ1-2	.	TRBV6-2/TRBV6-3	TGTGCCAGCAGCCGGGCGGGGATCTATGGCTACACCTTC	CASSRAGIYGYTF
TRBD1	TRBJ1-1	.	TRBV28	TGTGCCAGCATCAGGGGGGGTACTGAAGCTTTCTTT	CASIRGGTEAFF
.	TRBJ1-4	.	TRBV30	TGTGCCTGGAGTTTAAGTCAAGCTAATGAAAAACTGTTTTTT	CAWSLSQANEKLFF
.	TRBJ2-7	once	TRBV4-2	TGTGCCAGCAGCCATGCTACAGGGATAACCAACGAGCAGTACTTC	CASSHATGITNEQYF
TRBD1	TRBJ2-7	.	TRBV19	TGTGCCAGTAGTGGAAGGGACAGGAGCGCCTACGAGCAGTACTTC	CASSGRDRSAYEQYF
.	TRBJ1-1	.	TRBV7-3	TGTGCCAGCGGGTATAATGCGAACACTGAAGCTTTCTTT	CASGYNANTEAFF
TRBD2	TRBJ2-2	.	TRBV12-3/TRBV12-4	TGTGCTTTACGGGGGGCCGGGGAGCTGTTTTTT	CALRGAGELFF
.	TRBJ1-2	once	TRBV9	TGTGCCAGCAGCGTTGGGGTGGCGGTGAGCTATGGCTACACCTTC	CASSVGVAVSYGYTF
TRBD2	TRBJ2-5	.	TRBV2	TGTGCCAGCAGGAGCGGACTAGGGCGGTGGGATGAGACCCAGTACTTC	CASRSGLGRWDETQYF
.	TRBJ2-1	.	TRBV20-1	TGCAGTGCTGAACGGGGCCACTCCTACAATGAGCAGTTCTTC	CSAERGHSYNEQFF
.	TRBJ2-3	.	TRBV5-1	TGCGCCAGCAGCCACGGGGGGACAACCACAGATACGCAGTATTTT	CASSHGGTTTDTQYF
.	TRBJ1-5	.	TRBV2	TGTGCCAGCAGTGAGACAGGAGGAGGTCAGCCCCAGCATTTT	CASSETGGGQPQHF
.	TRBJ1-5	.	TRBV10-3	TGTGCCATCAGTGAGTCGATGGGGAGCAATCAGCCCCAGCATTTT	CAISESMGSNQPQHF
TRBD1	TRBJ1-2	once	TRBV27	TGTGCCAGCAGTCCCGGGACAGGGCATATTAACTATGGCTACACCTTC	CASSPGTGHINYGYTF
.	TRBJ1-3	.	TRBV6-6	TGTGCCAGCCTGGTGGGCTACTCTGGAAACACCATATATTTT	CASLVGYSGNTIYF
.	TRBJ2-3	.	TRBV24-1	TGTGCCACCAGTGATGGGGGCACAGATACGCAGTATTTT	CATSDGGTDTQYF
TRBD1	TRBJ2-3	.	TRBV6-2/TRBV6-3	TGTGCCAGTCGGACAGGGGCCACAGATACGCAGTATTTT	CASRTGATDTQYF
.	TRBJ2-5	.	TRBV25-1	TGTGCCAGCAGTGAATTGGCGGGCGCGGAGACCCAGTACTTC	CASSELAGAETQYF
TRBD1	TRBJ1-1	.	TRBV28	TGTGCCAGCATAGGAGACAGGGCCACTGAAGCTTTCTTT	CASIGDRATEAFF
.	TRBJ1-3	.	TRBV12-3/TRBV12-4	TGTGCCAGCAGCCCGACGGTCGCTGGAAACACCATATATTTT	CASSPTVAGNTIYF
.	TRBJ1-2	.	TRBV4-3	TGCGCCAGCAGCCAATTAAGTGGGGCCACAGGGACCTATGGCTACACCTTC	CASSQLSGATGTYGYTF